Following are 6 T cell receptor beta chains from one sample sequenced in a study of patients and donors after allogeneic stem cell transplantation. TCRdb fed the RT-PCR reads into MiXCR, producing one record per CDR3 protein. This sample has more than 150,000 distinct CDR3 sequences; around two fifths occur once, and the top ten carry about 35%. Input material: blood, either unsorted or a sorted T cell fraction (not recorded which). The receptors were sampled from a human donor who was either an allogeneic HSCT recipient or a stem cell or donor lymphocyte infusion donor (not recorded which). It is not recorded whose cells these are; they may come from a transplant donor.

This clonotype occurred a few times. This chain links TRBV29-1 with TRBJ2-6; D possibly corresponds to TRBD1 (6 bases). V was trimmed by 5 bases and J by 0 bases, leaving 17 bases between them. Germline loops: CDR1 SQVTM, CDR2 ANQGSEA. The CDR3 is 17 amino acids. The CDR3 spells CSVSATGVHSGANVLTF. The CDR3 DNA reads as TGCAGCGTTTCGGCGACAGGTGTCCACTCTGGGGCCAACGTCCTGACTTTC.

The chain carries TRBV27 and TRBJ2-3, with D tentatively TRBD2 (5 bases). In germline, CDR1 is MNHEY, CDR2 SMNVEV (reference sequence). V dropped 3 bases and J dropped 0 bases, with 16 bases sitting between them. CDR3 length: 17 amino acids. The CDR3 DNA reads TGTGCCAGCAGTTTTATCCGGACTGTCACTAGCACAGATACGCAGTATTTT. This codes for CASSFIRTVTSTDTQYF.

The gene calls are TRBV20-1 and TRBJ1-1; 11 bases agree with TRBD1. This CDR3 has 14 residues. Per the germline V gene, CDR1 is DFQATT and CDR2 is SNEGSKA (reference sequence). J was trimmed by 5 bases and V by 6 bases; bases with no gene match: 8. In DNA form, the CDR3 reads TGCAGTGCGGCCCCCGGGACAGGGGGTACTGAAGCTTTCTTT. This sequence encodes CSAAPGTGGTEAFF.

The chain is built from TRBV6-5 and TRBJ2-3, with TRBD2 matching 11 bases. Germline CDR1 and CDR2: MNHEY and SVGAGI. V was clipped by 6 bases and J by 5 bases; unmatched bases: 10. The CDR3 spans 16 residues. The CDR3 spells CASRLLAGGEKDTQYF. In DNA form, the CDR3 reads TGTGCCAGCAGACTCCTAGCGGGAGGAGAGAAAGATACGCAGTATTTT.

This clonotype was observed a handful of times. This chain joins TRBV29-1 and TRBJ2-5; D call uncertain. CDR3 length: 13 amino acids. The V and J ends lost 2 bases and 2 bases respectively, with 9 bases between them. Germline CDR1 is SQVTM and CDR2 is ANQGSEA. In DNA form, the CDR3 reads TGCAGCGTTGAATCTGGCAGACAAGAGACCCAGTACTTC. This encodes CSVESGRQETQYF.

This clonotype was counted a few times. The rearrangement uses TRBV27 and TRBJ1-2; 7 nucleotides align to TRBD1. The CDR3 runs 14 residues. The germline V gene encodes CDR1 MNHEY and CDR2 SMNVEV (reference sequence). Losses at the gene ends were 6 bases for V and 4 bases for J; bases not matched to a gene: 8. CDR3 amino acids: CASSQQGTAYGYTF. The CDR3 bases are TGTGCCAGCAGCCAACAGGGGACCGCCTATGGCTACACCTTC.